These 24 T cell receptor beta chains originate from one sample sequenced in a study of blood T cell repertoires in COVID-19. The table came from immunoSEQ multiplex PCR; TCRdb's copy has only in-frame clones and leaves some out. Found here are 100,000 to 150,000 clones, 84% of them singletons; the top ten hold more than 1.4%. The sample was peripheral blood. These receptors all come from a man aged 55 to 70 with acute or convalescent COVID-19.

This clone was picked up many times. This sequence joins TRBV7-8 and TRBJ2-2, with 10 bases fitting TRBD2. Germline values: CDR1 SGHVS, CDR2 FQNEAQ. This CDR3 region has 15 residues. Germline trimming cut 5 bases from V and 4 bases from J; bases unmatched to any gene: 4. CDR3 DNA: TGTGCCAGCAGCCGGGGACTAGCGTCCACCGGGGAGCTGTTTTTT. This sequence encodes CASSRGLASTGELFF. The full variable domain, completed using reference TRBV7-8 and TRBJ2-2, is GAGVSQSPRYKVAKRGQDVALRCDPISGHVSLFWYQQALGQGPEFLTYFQNEAQLDKSGLPSDRFFAERPEGSVSTLKIQRTQQEDSAVYLCASSRGLASTGELFFGEGSRLTVL.

This clone was observed once. The genes are TRBV5-4 and TRBJ2-7; 7 bases align to TRBD2. The CDR3 contains 14 residues. Per germline, CDR1 SGHNT and CDR2 YYREEE (reference sequence). V lost 4 bases, J lost 4 bases, and 8 bases stayed unmatched. CDR3 DNA sequence: TGTGCCAGCAGCCTGGGAGGGTTAAAATACGAGCAGTACTTC. It specifies CASSLGGLKYEQYF.

The chain joins TRBV6-2 or TRBV6-3 to TRBJ2-7; the match to TRBD1 covers 8 bases. CDR3 length equals 15 residues. V trimming: 6 bases; J trimming: 5 bases; junction bases outside the gene matches: 12. Germline V CDR1 and CDR2: MNHEY, SVGEGT. The CDR3: CASSRPRTGLHEQYF. DNA for the CDR3: TGTGCCAGCAGCCGGCCCCGGACAGGGTTGCACGAGCAGTACTTC.

This chain joins TRBV6-5 and TRBJ2-5; 8 positions match TRBD2. Germline assignment: CDR1 MNHEY and CDR2 SVGAGI. Unmatched junction bases numbered 9, after V lost 0 bases and J lost 6 bases. CDR3 length: 16 amino acids. The CDR3 sequence is CASSYSYQTSDKTQYF. CDR3 nucleotide sequence: TGTGCCAGCAGTTACTCGTACCAGACTAGCGATAAGACCCAGTACTTC.

The rearrangement uses TRBV3-1 (or the pseudogene TRBV3-2) and TRBJ2-5; tentative D call: TRBD1 (6 bases). Trimming took 5 bases from V and 5 from J, leaving 18 bases between them. Germline V lookup: CDR1 LGHDT, CDR2 YNNKEL (reference sequence). The CDR3 totals 15 residues. CDR3 DNA: TGTGCCAGCAGCGGCACAGGGCGAAGCAGCGAGACCCAGTACTTC. It yields the protein CASSGTGRSSETQYF.

About this clone itself: This CDR3 is also generated by other DNA sequences in the sample. The rearrangement uses TRBV5-1 and TRBJ1-1; no clear D. The CDR3 runs 14 residues. The V gene's germline CDR1 is SGHRS and CDR2 YFSETQ. Trimming cost V 0 bases and J 0 bases, with 6 bases left between them. In nucleotides, the CDR3 is TGCGCCAGCAGCTTGGGCCAGGTGAACACTGAAGCTTTCTTT. It encodes CASSLGQVNTEAFF.

This chain joins TRBV4-1 and TRBJ1-4; no reliable D call. CDR3 length: 15 amino acids. Trimming took off 1 base at V and 4 bases at J, with 10 bases between the two ends. Germline V lookup: CDR1 MGHRA, CDR2 YSYEKL. CDR3 amino acids: CASSQVRGHNEKLFF. The CDR3 nucleotides are TGCGCCAGCAGCCAAGTACGAGGCCATAATGAAAAACTGTTTTTT.

This chain links TRBV6-5 with TRBJ1-3, with 8 bases that match TRBD1. Germline values: CDR1 MNHEY, CDR2 SVGAGI. The CDR3 has 14 amino acids. Unmatched junction bases numbered 2, after V lost 5 bases and J lost 2 bases. This CDR3 is CASSPTGAGNTIYF. The DNA of the CDR3 is TGTGCCAGCAGTCCGACAGGGGCTGGAAACACCATATATTTT.

This chain joins TRBV5-1 and TRBJ2-1, with a possible D match to TRBD2 (6 bases). The germline CDR1 and CDR2 sequences are SGHRS and YFSETQ. V was shortened by 0 bases and J by 6 bases, with 10 bases between the two germline ends. CDR3 size: 14 residues. CDR3 nucleotide sequence: TGCGCCAGCAGCTTGGCCATGGGGGGCAATGAGCAGTTCTTC. Translation gives CASSLAMGGNEQFF.

With respect to this clone: Because the CDR3's place on the DNA is in doubt, the DNA is left out and the CDR3 is given as listed by TCRdb. The rearrangement uses TRBV3-1 (or the pseudogene TRBV3-2) and TRBJ2-3; TRBD2 is taken as the D call from the table, unchecked against the DNA. 16 amino acids form the CDR3, both terminal residues included. Germline CDR1 LGHDT, CDR2 YNNKEL (reference sequence). The CDR3: CASSQVGGGAYSAAYF.

V gene TRBV27 combines with J gene TRBJ2-5, with 14 bases matching TRBD2. The CDR3 is made up of 15 amino acids. The ends lost 5 bases at V and 4 bases at J; junction bases unmatched: 3. Germline V lookup: CDR1 MNHEY, CDR2 SMNVEV (reference sequence). CDR3 sequence: CASSPGTSGRETQYF. CDR3 in DNA: TGTGCCAGCAGTCCAGGGACTAGCGGGAGAGAGACCCAGTACTTC.

This chain uses TRBV9 with TRBJ1-2; TRBD1 matches 10 bases. Germline trimming cut 4 bases from V and 4 bases from J; bases unmatched to any gene: 13. This CDR3 has 17 residues. Germline CDR1 is SGDLS and CDR2 is YYNGEE. The CDR3 nucleotides are TGTGCCAGCAGCCCGGGACAGGGGCTGACCTGGGGCTATGGCTACACCTTC. The encoded protein is CASSPGQGLTWGYGYTF. Together with reference TRBV9 and TRBJ1-2, the CDR3 gives the full variable domain: DSGVTQTPKHLITATGQRVTLRCSPRSGDLSVYWYQQSLDQGLQFLIQYYNGEERAKGNILERFSAQQFPDLHSELNLSSLELGDSALYFCASSPGQGLTWGYGYTFGSGTRLTVV.

The V and J genes are TRBV7-3 and TRBJ2-2, with D perhaps TRBD2 (5 bases). The germline V gene encodes CDR1 SGHTA and CDR2 FQGTGA. This CDR3 is 14 amino acids long. V was trimmed by 6 bases and J by 4 bases, leaving 12 bases between them. The DNA of the CDR3 is TGTGCCAGCAGGTTACTAGTCGGCACCGGGGAGCTGTTTTTT. Encoded protein: CASRLLVGTGELFF.

This rearrangement joins TRBV5-1 to TRBJ1-1; D is uncertain. The length of the CDR3 is 13 residues. V gave up 1 base and J gave up 7 bases, with 11 bases separating them. CDR1 and CDR2 from the germline V gene are SGHRS and YFSETQ. For the CDR3, the DNA is TGCGCCAGCAGCTTGAAGGGAGTCGGTGAAGCTTTCTTT. Translation gives CASSLKGVGEAFF.

This chain joins TRBV15 and TRBJ2-5; TRBD2 agrees at 11 bases. V gave up 8 bases and J gave up 2 bases; unmatched junction bases: 10. The CDR3 is 16 amino acids. Germline V CDR1 and CDR2: LNHNV, YYDKDF (reference sequence). The CDR3 DNA follows: TGTGCCACCCGGACACCAGGGACTAGCGGACAAGAGACCCAGTACTTC. Protein product: CATRTPGTSGQETQYF.

The count of this clone is one. The V gene is TRBV6-5, the J gene TRBJ2-7; 9 bases are shared with TRBD2. Germline CDR1 MNHEY, CDR2 SVGAGI. The CDR3 length is 14 residues. V was clipped by 6 bases and J by 2 bases; unmatched bases: 5. The CDR3 reads CASRATSGTYEQYF. The CDR3, as DNA: TGTGCCAGCAGAGCGACTAGCGGCACCTACGAGCAGTACTTC.

The V gene is TRBV6-1, the J gene TRBJ2-7, with 10 bases lining up with TRBD2. Germline loops: CDR1 MNHNS, CDR2 SASEGT. The CDR3 has 16 residues. With 1 base clipped from V and 0 bases from J, the junction kept 3 bases outside the gene matches. The CDR3 protein is CASSEGTSGVSYEQYF. In nucleotides, the CDR3 is TGTGCCAGCAGTGAAGGTACTAGCGGGGTCTCCTACGAGCAGTACTTC.

The chain carries TRBV5-1 and TRBJ1-4; possible D gene TRBD1, 6 bases. The CDR3 has 13 residues. V shed 5 bases and J shed 8 bases, with 13 bases lying between them. The germline CDR1 and CDR2 sequences are SGHRS and YFSETQ. CDR3 sequence reads: CASSVAGEEKLFF. The DNA for the CDR3 is TGCGCCAGCAGTGTGGCAGGGGAGGAAAAACTGTTTTTT.

The chain couples TRBV5-1 to TRBJ2-3, with 13 bases aligning to TRBD2. Germline loops: CDR1 SGHRS, CDR2 YFSETQ. J was trimmed by 4 bases and V by 5 bases; bases with no gene match: 10. This CDR3 comprises 17 residues. CDR3 amino acids: CASSRTSGSIRADTQYF. The CDR3 DNA is TGCGCCAGCAGTAGGACTAGCGGGAGTATAAGGGCAGATACGCAGTATTTT.

This chain connects TRBV19 to TRBJ1-2; a possible D gene is TRBD1 (6 bases). The germline V gene has CDR1 LNHDA and CDR2 SQIVND (reference sequence). The CDR3 runs to 17 residues. V was cut by 0 bases and J by 4 bases, with 18 bases left in between. CDR3 coding DNA: TGTGCCAGTAGTATAGATCCGGGCAGGGGTGGATCCTATGGCTACACCTTC. This codes for CASSIDPGRGGSYGYTF.

This chain uses TRBV4-2 with TRBJ2-5; 8 bases align to TRBD2. The CDR3 spans 14 residues. Germline assignment: CDR1 LGHNA and CDR2 YNFKEQ. V shed 6 bases, J shed 3 bases, and the junction held 6 bases outside the gene matches. The CDR3 here is CASRPGLGEETQYF. The CDR3 coding sequence is TGTGCCAGCAGGCCGGGACTAGGGGAAGAGACCCAGTACTTC.

This clone was detected a few times. In DNA form, the CDR3 reads TGTGCCAGCAGCCCGACAGGGGCGGGTGAAGCTTTCTTT. It encodes CASSPTGAGEAFF. V gene TRBV5-6 combines with J gene TRBJ1-1; 8 bases agree with TRBD1. This CDR3 comprises 13 residues. Germline V gene sequence: CDR1 SGHDT, CDR2 YYEEEE. J was trimmed by 7 bases and V by 4 bases; bases with no gene match: 6.

The chain has TRBV15 and TRBJ2-3; weak D call: TRBD1 (6 bases). The V and J ends lost 4 bases and 2 bases respectively, with 13 bases between them. This CDR3 is built from 15 residues. Germline lookup yields CDR1 LNHNV and CDR2 YYDKDF (reference sequence). In DNA, the CDR3 is TGTGCCACCAGCATAACGGGACACTTCACAGATACGCAGTATTTT. Amino acid sequence: CATSITGHFTDTQYF.

J is TRBJ2-2 and V is TRBV12-3 or TRBV12-4, with D unresolved. Trimming took off 3 bases at V and 1 base at J, with 3 bases between the two ends. This CDR3 is built from 13 residues. The CDR3 sequence: CASSFRNTGELFF. CDR3 in DNA: TGTGCCAGCAGTTTCAGGAACACCGGGGAGCTGTTTTTT.